Ten or more counts support the clone carrying this T cell receptor beta chain. The data are from a study of T cells in Graves' hyperthyroidism and ophthalmopathy. TCR beta CDR3 sequences were amplified from RNA transcripts. HTBI primers drove first-round RT-PCR of the TCR CDR3. Via MiXCR, TCRdb re-called the multiplex PCR reads, giving one row per CDR3 protein. Altogether roughly 350,000 distinct CDR3 sequences are present, about 14% being singletons, with the ten largest covering about 20%. The V end was cut by 5 bases, the J end by 7 bases, with 8 bases between. The germline gives CDR1 MNHNS, CDR2 SASEGT. CDR3 length: 12 residues.

The source material was blood. The sequence was obtained from a woman aged 25 to 39 with Graves' ophthalmopathy. The J gene is TRBJ2-2, the V gene TRBV6-1; the D is unclear. For the CDR3, the DNA is TGTGCCAGCAGTTATGTGGGCGGGGAGCTGTTTTTT. As protein: CASSYVGGELFF.